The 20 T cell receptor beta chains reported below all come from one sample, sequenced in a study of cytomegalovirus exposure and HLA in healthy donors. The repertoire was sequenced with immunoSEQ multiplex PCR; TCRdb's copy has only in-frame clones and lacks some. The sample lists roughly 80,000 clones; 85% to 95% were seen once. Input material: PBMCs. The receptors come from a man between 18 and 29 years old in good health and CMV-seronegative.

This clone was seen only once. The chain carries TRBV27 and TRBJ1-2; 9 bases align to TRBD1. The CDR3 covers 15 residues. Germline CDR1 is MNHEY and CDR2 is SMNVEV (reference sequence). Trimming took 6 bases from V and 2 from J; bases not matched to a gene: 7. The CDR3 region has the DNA TGTGCCAGCAGCTCTCTTGGACAGGGGAACTATGGCTACACCTTC. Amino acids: CASSSLGQGNYGYTF.

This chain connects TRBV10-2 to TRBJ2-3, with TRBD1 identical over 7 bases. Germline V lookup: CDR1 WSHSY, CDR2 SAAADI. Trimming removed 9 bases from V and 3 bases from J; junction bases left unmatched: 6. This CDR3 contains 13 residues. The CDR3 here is CASRDSLTDTQYF. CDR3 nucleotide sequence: TGCGCCAGTAGGGACAGCCTAACAGATACGCAGTATTTT.

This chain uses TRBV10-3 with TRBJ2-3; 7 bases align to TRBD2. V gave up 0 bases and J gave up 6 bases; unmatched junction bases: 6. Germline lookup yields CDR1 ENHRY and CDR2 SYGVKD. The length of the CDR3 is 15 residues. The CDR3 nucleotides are TGTGCCATCAGTGAGTCGACGACAGCGGGGGATACGCAGTATTTT. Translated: CAISESTTAGDTQYF.

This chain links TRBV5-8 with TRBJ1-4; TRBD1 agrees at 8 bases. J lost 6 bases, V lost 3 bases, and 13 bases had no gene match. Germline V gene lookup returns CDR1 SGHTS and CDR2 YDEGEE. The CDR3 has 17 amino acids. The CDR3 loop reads CASSSSRRTGRHEKLFF. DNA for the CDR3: TGTGCCAGCAGCTCATCCCGTAGGACAGGGCGGCATGAAAAACTGTTTTTT.

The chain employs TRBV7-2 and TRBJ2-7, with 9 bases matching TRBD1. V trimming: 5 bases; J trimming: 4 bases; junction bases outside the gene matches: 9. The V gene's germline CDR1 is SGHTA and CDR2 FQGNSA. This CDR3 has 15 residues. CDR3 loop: CASSLGTGPPYEQYF. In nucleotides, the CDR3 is TGTGCCAGCAGCCTAGGGACAGGGCCCCCTTACGAGCAGTACTTC.

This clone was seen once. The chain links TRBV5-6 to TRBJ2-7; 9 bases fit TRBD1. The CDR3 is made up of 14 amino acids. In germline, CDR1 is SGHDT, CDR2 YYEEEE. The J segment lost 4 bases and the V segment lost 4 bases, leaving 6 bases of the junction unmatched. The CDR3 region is CASSTTGGGYEQYF. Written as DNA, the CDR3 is TGTGCCAGCAGCACTACAGGGGGCGGGTACGAGCAGTACTTC.

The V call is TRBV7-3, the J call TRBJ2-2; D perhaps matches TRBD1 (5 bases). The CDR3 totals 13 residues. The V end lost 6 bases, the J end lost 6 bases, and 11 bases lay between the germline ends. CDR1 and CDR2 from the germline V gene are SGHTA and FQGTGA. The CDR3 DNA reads TGTGCCAGCAGGGCTGCAGGGTCCGGGGAGCTGTTTTTT. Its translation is CASRAAGSGELFF.

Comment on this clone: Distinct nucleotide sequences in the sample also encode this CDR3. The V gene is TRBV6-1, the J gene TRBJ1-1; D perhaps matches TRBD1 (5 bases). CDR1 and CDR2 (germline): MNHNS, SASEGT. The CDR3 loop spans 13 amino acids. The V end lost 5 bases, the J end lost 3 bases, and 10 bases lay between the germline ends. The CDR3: CASSRQTYTEAFF. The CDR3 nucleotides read TGTGCCAGCAGTCGACAGACGTACACTGAAGCTTTCTTT.

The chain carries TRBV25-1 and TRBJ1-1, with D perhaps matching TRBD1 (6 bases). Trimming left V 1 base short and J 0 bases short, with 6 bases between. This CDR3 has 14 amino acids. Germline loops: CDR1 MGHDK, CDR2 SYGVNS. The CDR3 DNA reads TGTGCCAGCAGTGAATGGACAGTGAACACTGAAGCTTTCTTT. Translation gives CASSEWTVNTEAFF. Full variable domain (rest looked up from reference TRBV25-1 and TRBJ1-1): EADIYQTPRYLVIGTGKKITLECSQTMGHDKMYWYQQDPGMELHLIHYSYGVNSTEKGDLSSESTVSRIRTEHFPLTLESARPSHTSQYLCASSEWTVNTEAFFGQGTRLTVV.

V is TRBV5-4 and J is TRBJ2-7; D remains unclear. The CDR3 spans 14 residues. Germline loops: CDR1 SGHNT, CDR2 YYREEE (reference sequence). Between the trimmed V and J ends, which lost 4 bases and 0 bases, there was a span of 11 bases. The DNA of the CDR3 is TGTGCCAGCAGCGTTGACCTAGTCTCCTACGAGCAGTACTTC. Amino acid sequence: CASSVDLVSYEQYF.

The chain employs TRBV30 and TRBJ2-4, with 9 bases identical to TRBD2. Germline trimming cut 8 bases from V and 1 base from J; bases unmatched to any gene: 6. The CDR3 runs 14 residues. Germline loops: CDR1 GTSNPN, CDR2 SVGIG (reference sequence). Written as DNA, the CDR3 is TGTGCCGGCACCGGGACTAGCGCCAAAAACATTCAGTACTTC. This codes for CAGTGTSAKNIQYF.

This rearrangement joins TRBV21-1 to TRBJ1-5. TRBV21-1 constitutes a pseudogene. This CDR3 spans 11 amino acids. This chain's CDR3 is CASSKIEPQHF. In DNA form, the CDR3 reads TGTGCCAGCAGCAAAATCGAGCCCCAGCATTTT.

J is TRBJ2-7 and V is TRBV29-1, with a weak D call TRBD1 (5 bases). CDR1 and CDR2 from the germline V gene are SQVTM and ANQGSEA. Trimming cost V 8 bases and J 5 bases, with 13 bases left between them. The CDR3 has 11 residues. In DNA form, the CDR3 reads TGCAGCTACGCAGGACACAACGAGCAGTACTTC. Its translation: CSYAGHNEQYF.

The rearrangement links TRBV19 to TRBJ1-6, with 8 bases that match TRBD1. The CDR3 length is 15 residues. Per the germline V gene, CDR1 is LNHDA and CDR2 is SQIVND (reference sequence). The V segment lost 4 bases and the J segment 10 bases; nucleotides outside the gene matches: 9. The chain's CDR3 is CASSNLQGAPSPLHF. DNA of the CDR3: TGTGCCAGTAGTAATCTGCAGGGGGCACCCTCACCCCTCCACTTT.

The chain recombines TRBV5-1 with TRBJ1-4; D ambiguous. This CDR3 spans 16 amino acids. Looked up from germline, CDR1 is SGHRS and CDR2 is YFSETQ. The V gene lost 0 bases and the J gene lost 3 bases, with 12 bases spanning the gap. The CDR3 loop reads CASSLESAGSNEKLFF. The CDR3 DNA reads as TGCGCCAGCAGCTTGGAATCCGCAGGTTCTAATGAAAAACTGTTTTTT.

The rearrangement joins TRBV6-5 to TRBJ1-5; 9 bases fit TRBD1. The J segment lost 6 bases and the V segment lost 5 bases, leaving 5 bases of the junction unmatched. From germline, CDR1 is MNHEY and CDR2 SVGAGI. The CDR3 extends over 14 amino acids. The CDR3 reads CASSADRGSQPQHF. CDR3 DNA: TGTGCCAGCAGTGCCGACAGGGGGAGTCAGCCCCAGCATTTT.

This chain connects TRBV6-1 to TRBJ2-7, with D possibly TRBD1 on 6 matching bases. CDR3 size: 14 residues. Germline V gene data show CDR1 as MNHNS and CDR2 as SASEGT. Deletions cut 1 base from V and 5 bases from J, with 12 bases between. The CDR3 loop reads CASSEGPEGDEQYF. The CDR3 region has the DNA TGTGCCAGCAGTGAAGGACCCGAGGGGGACGAGCAGTACTTC.

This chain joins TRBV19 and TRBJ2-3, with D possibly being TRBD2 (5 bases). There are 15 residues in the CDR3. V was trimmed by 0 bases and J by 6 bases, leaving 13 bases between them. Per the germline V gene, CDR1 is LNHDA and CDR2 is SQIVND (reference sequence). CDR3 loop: CASSIDRTYADTQYF. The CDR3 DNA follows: TGTGCCAGTAGTATAGATCGGACTTATGCCGATACGCAGTATTTT.

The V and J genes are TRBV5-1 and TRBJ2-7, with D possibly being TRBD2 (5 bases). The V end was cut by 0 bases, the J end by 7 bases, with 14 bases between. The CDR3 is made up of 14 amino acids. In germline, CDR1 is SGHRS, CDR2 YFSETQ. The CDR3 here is CASSLVGLQREQYF. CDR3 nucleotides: TGCGCCAGCAGCTTGGTAGGACTGCAAAGGGAGCAGTACTTC.

CDR3 region: CAISDRAGYEQYF. DNA of the CDR3: TGTGCCATCAGTGATAGGGCGGGTTACGAGCAGTACTTC. The chain is built from TRBV10-3 and TRBJ2-7; a weak D match, TRBD2 (5 bases). The germline V gene encodes CDR1 ENHRY and CDR2 SYGVKD. Trimming removed 3 bases from V and 4 bases from J, with 10 bases in between. This CDR3 is built from 13 residues.